A single sample gave rise to the 15 T cell receptor beta chains below, sequenced in a study of T cell responses to AZD1222 COVID-19 vaccine. The repertoire was sequenced with immunoSEQ multiplex PCR; TCRdb's copy has only in-frame clones and lacks some. The sample lists over 150,000 clones, more than 90% seen once, with about 19% in the top ten. The sequencing here drew on peripheral blood, taken on day 0 of AZD1222 vaccination. These TCRs come from an adult in good health.

V usage is TRBV6-6 and J usage is TRBJ1-6; a possible D gene is TRBD1 (5 bases). Germline loops: CDR1 MNHNY, CDR2 SVGAGI (reference sequence). Trimming removed 5 bases from V and 7 bases from J, with 21 bases in between. This CDR3 contains 17 residues. CDR3 residues: CASSRPSSGASNSPLHF. The CDR3 DNA follows: TGTGCCAGCAGTCGCCCTTCGTCTGGGGCTAGCAATTCACCCCTCCACTTT.

The chain couples TRBV18 to TRBJ2-3; D is perhaps TRBD2 (6 bases). With 6 bases removed from V and 0 bases from J, the gap between germline ends came to 16 bases. Germline V lookup: CDR1 KGHSH, CDR2 LQKENI. The CDR3 has 16 amino acids. The CDR3 region is CASSLYGTSSTDTQYF. CDR3 sequence (DNA): TGTGCCAGCTCGCTTTACGGGACTTCTAGCACAGATACGCAGTATTTT.

The chain recombines TRBV27 with TRBJ1-6; D uncertain. This CDR3 comprises 15 residues. Germline loops: CDR1 MNHEY, CDR2 SMNVEV (reference sequence). Trimming shortened V by 4 bases and J by 8 bases, and 15 bases separated the two germline ends. The CDR3 loop reads CASSSRGVGDSPLHF. CDR3 DNA: TGTGCCAGCAGTTCCCGCGGGGTGGGAGATTCACCCCTCCACTTT.

This clone appeared a single time. The V gene is TRBV30, the J gene TRBJ2-1; no clear D. V lost 5 bases to trimming and J lost 3 bases, with 5 bases between them. Per germline, CDR1 GTSNPN and CDR2 SVGIG (reference sequence). This CDR3 comprises 11 residues. CDR3 in DNA: TGTGCCTGGTTCCTCTACAATGAGCAGTTCTTC. Protein product: CAWFLYNEQFF. The full variable domain, rest sourced from reference TRBV30 and TRBJ2-1, is SQTIHQWPATLVQPVGSPLSLECTVEGTSNPNLYWYRQAAGRGLQLLFYSVGIGQISSEVPQNLSASRPQDRQFILSSKKLLLSDSGFYLCAWFLYNEQFFGPGTRLTVL.

In this sample, this clone turned up once. The chain combines TRBV7-2 with TRBJ1-2; TRBD1 matches at 7 bases. Germline lookup yields CDR1 SGHTA and CDR2 FQGNSA. This CDR3 region has 15 residues. The V segment lost 5 bases and the J segment 1 base; nucleotides outside the gene matches: 7. The CDR3 nucleotides read TGTGCCAGCAGCCCCGACAGGGTACTTAACTATGGCTACACCTTC. This sequence encodes CASSPDRVLNYGYTF.

Only one count was recorded for this clone. V is TRBV24-1 and J is TRBJ2-3, with a tentative D call TRBD1 (5 bases). There are 12 residues in the CDR3. V lost 7 bases and J 6 bases, leaving 10 bases between the germline ends. Germline CDR1 KGHDR, CDR2 SFDVKD. CDR3 loop: CATSRQGDTQYF. The CDR3 DNA sequence: TGTGCCACCAGCCGCCAGGGTGATACGCAGTATTTT.

The chain combines TRBV28 with TRBJ2-3, with 7 bases that match TRBD1. The CDR3 is 16 residues long. V shed 3 bases and J 2 bases; nucleotides not matched to a gene: 8. From germline, CDR1 is MDHEN and CDR2 SYDVKM. This chain's CDR3 is CASSFGDSIPTDTQYF. The DNA for the CDR3 is TGTGCCAGCAGTTTTGGGGACAGCATTCCCACAGATACGCAGTATTTT.

This chain uses TRBV5-6 with TRBJ1-1; 8 bases fit TRBD1. Trimming removed 1 base from V and 1 base from J; junction bases left unmatched: 3. Germline V gene sequence: CDR1 SGHDT, CDR2 YYEEEE. The CDR3 is 15 amino acids. The CDR3 region has the DNA TGTGCCAGCAGCTTGCCCGGGACAGGGAACACTGAAGCTTTCTTT. As protein: CASSLPGTGNTEAFF.

This sequence joins TRBV19 and TRBJ1-2, with D possibly being TRBD1 (5 bases). Germline CDR1 LNHDA, CDR2 SQIVND (reference sequence). The V gene lost 2 bases and the J gene lost 8 bases, with 12 bases spanning the gap. This CDR3 comprises 13 residues. The CDR3 coding sequence is TGTGCCAGTAGTATAAGGGGCGTTGAGGGCTACACCTTC. Residues: CASSIRGVEGYTF.

In its sample, this clone was seen once. For the CDR3, the DNA is TGTGCCAGCAGCCGAGAGTTATCTGGGGCCAACGTCCTGACTTTC. Translation gives CASSRELSGANVLTF. The V call is TRBV3-1 (or the pseudogene TRBV3-2), the J call TRBJ2-6; D is undetermined. Germline lookup yields CDR1 LGHDT and CDR2 YNNKEL (reference sequence). The CDR3 covers 15 residues. V was shortened by 4 bases and J by 1 base, with 8 bases between the two germline ends.

The chain joins TRBV3-1 (or the pseudogene TRBV3-2) to TRBJ1-4; 9 nucleotides align to TRBD1. Germline CDR1 reads LGHDT; CDR2 reads YNNKEL (reference sequence). The ends lost 3 bases at V and 8 bases at J; junction bases unmatched: 10. The CDR3 sequence is 16 residues long. CDR3 sequence: CASSHGVGTGFEKLFF. CDR3 nucleotide sequence: TGTGCCAGCAGCCATGGGGTGGGGACAGGGTTCGAAAAACTGTTTTTT.

The chain links TRBV25-1 to TRBJ2-7, with D perhaps TRBD1 (6 bases). Germline CDR1 reads MGHDK; CDR2 reads SYGVNS. The V end was cut by 3 bases, the J end by 1 base, with 16 bases between. The CDR3 totals 16 residues. Written as DNA, the CDR3 is TGTGCCAGCAGTGATCCCTCCGGGACAAGGTCCTACGAGCAGTACTTC. Translating it yields CASSDPSGTRSYEQYF.

V usage is TRBV11-3 and J usage is TRBJ2-5; no definite D call. The germline V gene has CDR1 SGHNT and CDR2 YENEEA. The V and J ends lost 6 bases and 1 base respectively, with 3 bases between them. This CDR3 is 11 amino acids long. The chain's CDR3 is CASRIQETQYF. The CDR3 bases are TGTGCCAGCAGAATCCAAGAGACCCAGTACTTC.

The gene calls are TRBV4-1 and TRBJ1-2, with D maybe TRBD1 (6 bases). CDR1 is MGHRA, CDR2 YSYEKL, per germline. V shed 1 base and J shed 5 bases, with 14 bases lying between them. This CDR3 is built from 15 residues. This chain's CDR3 is CASSQGQERRYGYTF. DNA of the CDR3: TGCGCCAGCAGCCAAGGACAGGAGCGAAGATATGGCTACACCTTC.

The gene calls are TRBV30 and TRBJ1-4, with D possibly TRBD1 on 5 matching bases. V gave up 1 base and J gave up 8 bases, with 14 bases separating them. The CDR3 has 14 residues. Germline V gene lookup returns CDR1 GTSNPN and CDR2 SVGIG (reference sequence). The CDR3 region has the DNA TGTGCCTGGAGTGCCCGGGACCTAGGGGAAAAACTGTTTTTT. It translates to CAWSARDLGEKLFF. The full variable domain, completed using reference TRBV30 and TRBJ1-4, is SQTIHQWPATLVQPVGSPLSLECTVEGTSNPNLYWYRQAAGRGLQLLFYSVGIGQISSEVPQNLSASRPQDRQFILSSKKLLLSDSGFYLCAWSARDLGEKLFFGSGTQLSVL.